The rows below give T cell receptor beta chains drawn from one sample of a study of lymphopenia after photon versus proton radiotherapy. Assay: immunoSEQ multiplex PCR; the TCRdb copy retains only in-frame clones and omits some. In the table there are around 59,000 clones, less than 85% of which are singletons. Sequencing used peripheral blood, obtained from a patient treated with proton-based radiotherapy. The receptors here all came from a man aged 55 to 69 with pancreatic cancer. Both conserved end residues are part of each CDR3. The order of the fields is clone size, J gene, D gene, V gene, CDR3 DNA, CDR3 protein. A D gene is named only where the DNA matches it firmly. A row's size may be missing; if present it is once, few, many or a size class.

NA TRBJ2-1 TRBD1 TRBV6-1 TGTGCCAGCAGCGAACAGGGGGCGTACTACAATGAGCAGTTCTTC CASSEQGAYYNEQFF
NA TRBJ1-5 NA TRBV4-1 TGCGCCAGCAGCCAAGACGAAGATCGGGGCCAGGTGGGGCCCCAGCATTTT CASSQDEDRGQVGPQHF
NA TRBJ2-7 NA TRBV18 TGTGCCAGCTCACTTTCAGGGAAACCTCAGTACTTC CASSLSGKPQYF
few TRBJ1-5 NA TRBV6-5 TGTGCCAGCAGTTTGTCAGGGCTCAATCAGCCCCAGCATTTT CASSLSGLNQPQHF
once TRBJ1-1 TRBD1 TRBV5-4 TGTGCCAGCACCCCAGGGGGAATGAACACTGAAGCTTTCTTT CASTPGGMNTEAFF
NA TRBJ2-5 NA TRBV5-1 TGCGCCAGCAGCCCGGAGGGGGGACCCCAAGAGACCCAGTACTTC CASSPEGGPQETQYF
few TRBJ2-7 TRBD2 TRBV7-2 TGTGCCAGCAGCTTGGCTCCGGGACTAGCGGCCGAGCAGTACTTC CASSLAPGLAAEQYF
NA TRBJ2-7 NA TRBV13 TGTGCCAGCAGCTTAGCCCTGCTGTCGGAAAACGAGCAGTACTTC CASSLALLSENEQYF
NA TRBJ2-2 TRBD1 TRBV2 TGTGCCAGCAGTGTACAGGGGCCCACCGGGGAGCTGTTTTTT CASSVQGPTGELFF
NA TRBJ1-3 NA TRBV19 TGTGCCAGTACCCTGGGGGGGGGATCGTTCGGAAACACCATATATTTT CASTLGGGSFGNTIYF
few TRBJ2-7 NA TRBV7-9 TGTGCCAGCAGCTTCTCGGTTAACGAGCAGTACTTC CASSFSVNEQYF
NA TRBJ2-3 NA TRBV7-2 TGTGCCAGCAGCTCGCAGAGTTTAGCCACAGATACGCAGTATTTT CASSSQSLATDTQYF
NA TRBJ2-1 NA TRBV11-2 TGTGCCAGCAGCTTAGGGGGTCCCTTCAATGAGCAGTTCTTC CASSLGGPFNEQFF
NA TRBJ2-7 NA TRBV30 TGTGCCTTCCAGACAGGAACCTACGAGCAGTACTTC CAFQTGTYEQYF
NA TRBJ1-4 TRBD1 TRBV2 TGTGCCAGCACACAGGGGGTAGTTGAAAAACTGTTTTTT CASTQGVVEKLFF
NA TRBJ1-6 NA TRBV15 TGTGCCACCAGCAGTGATACAGGGCTACGGTCACCCCTCCACTTT CATSSDTGLRSPLHF
NA TRBJ1-5 NA TRBV15 TGTGCCACCAGCCCGCATGATCTCCAGTGGCGCGGGCAGCCCCAGCATTTT CATSPHDLQWRGQPQHF
NA TRBJ1-1 NA TRBV7-9 TGTGCCAGCAGCTCCCACGTCGCGGAAGCTTTCTTT CASSSHVAEAFF
NA TRBJ2-7 TRBD2 TRBV28 TGTGCCAGCAGCCTCGCGGGGGCTAGCGGGAACGAGCAGTACTTC CASSLAGASGNEQYF
NA TRBJ2-3 TRBD2 TRBV5-1 TGCGCCAGCAGCTTGAGCGGGAGTCCAGATACGCAGTATTTT CASSLSGSPDTQYF
NA TRBJ1-1 NA TRBV28 TGTGCCAGCAGTACCGGAATGAACACTGAAGCTTTCTTT CASSTGMNTEAFF
NA TRBJ1-1 NA TRBV16 TGTGCCAGCAGCCAATTTGAAAAAGTAGCCACTGAAGCTTTCTTT CASSQFEKVATEAFF
NA TRBJ1-1 NA TRBV19 TGTGCCAGTAGTATCCAGTCTGAAGCTTTCTTT CASSIQSEAFF
NA TRBJ2-1 TRBD1 TRBV10-1 TGCGCCACCTCCGCCGGGACAGGGGTGAATGAGCAGTTCTTC CATSAGTGVNEQFF
NA TRBJ2-7 NA TRBV11-2 TGTGCCAGCAGCTTAGCGTCGGGCGGATACCCTTACGAGCAGTACTTC CASSLASGGYPYEQYF
NA TRBJ2-6 NA TRBV5-6 TGTGCCAGCAGCCAGGACCGCCTATTCTTCTCTGGGGCCAACGTCCTGACTTTC CASSQDRLFFSGANVLTF
NA TRBJ2-1 NA TRBV30 TGTGCCTGGAGTGTACGCAGGGGAGGCTGGAATGAGCAGTTCTTC CAWSVRRGGWNEQFF
NA TRBJ1-1 NA TRBV28 TGTGCCAGCATCCCTGGGCAGGGTGGGACTGAAGCTTTCTTT CASIPGQGGTEAFF
NA TRBJ2-2 NA TRBV18 TGTGCCAGCTCGCAAGCAGTAGGCCGCGGGGAGCTGTTTTTT CASSQAVGRGELFF
NA TRBJ2-3 TRBD2 TRBV6-1 TGTGCCAGCAGGGAGTCCGGGGGGGCAGATACGCAGTATTTT CASRESGGADTQYF
NA TRBJ1-2 TRBD1 TRBV7-2 TGTGCCAGCAGCTTGAGACAGGGCCATGGCTACACCTTC CASSLRQGHGYTF
NA TRBJ1-5 NA TRBV4-3 TGCGCCAGCAGCCAAGAGGAAGGGAGACGGCCCCAGCATTTT CASSQEEGRRPQHF
NA TRBJ2-1 NA TRBV2 TGTGCCAGCAGTGGACCCGCCGAACTGTACAATGAGCAGTTCTTC CASSGPAELYNEQFF
NA TRBJ2-4 TRBD1 TRBV18 TGTGCCAGCTCCCGTCGGACAGGGGAAAACATTCAGTACTTC CASSRRTGENIQYF
NA TRBJ1-3 TRBD1 TRBV7-2 TGTGCCAGCAGTCCGGACAGGGGGGACAGAAACACCATATATTTT CASSPDRGDRNTIYF
NA TRBJ1-6 NA TRBV4-1 TGCGCCAGCAGCTCTCGTCAGTTAAATTCACCCCTCCACTTT CASSSRQLNSPLHF
NA TRBJ2-7 NA TRBV11-2 TGTGCCAGCAGCCCGCAACCGGGACACTACGAGCAGTACTTC CASSPQPGHYEQYF
few TRBJ2-2 NA TRBV11-3 TGTGCCAGCAGTCGGTCGGGGGCCTACACCGGGGAGCTGTTTTTT CASSRSGAYTGELFF
once TRBJ1-1 NA TRBV7-9 TGTGCCAGCAGCTTAGAGGACACTGAAGCTTTCTTT CASSLEDTEAFF
NA TRBJ2-1 TRBD2 TRBV7-8 TGTGCCAGCAGCTTACGGACTAGCGCCTACAATGAGCAGTTCTTC CASSLRTSAYNEQFF
NA TRBJ1-3 NA TRBV18 TGTGCCAGCTCAGTATCTGGAAACACCATATATTTT CASSVSGNTIYF